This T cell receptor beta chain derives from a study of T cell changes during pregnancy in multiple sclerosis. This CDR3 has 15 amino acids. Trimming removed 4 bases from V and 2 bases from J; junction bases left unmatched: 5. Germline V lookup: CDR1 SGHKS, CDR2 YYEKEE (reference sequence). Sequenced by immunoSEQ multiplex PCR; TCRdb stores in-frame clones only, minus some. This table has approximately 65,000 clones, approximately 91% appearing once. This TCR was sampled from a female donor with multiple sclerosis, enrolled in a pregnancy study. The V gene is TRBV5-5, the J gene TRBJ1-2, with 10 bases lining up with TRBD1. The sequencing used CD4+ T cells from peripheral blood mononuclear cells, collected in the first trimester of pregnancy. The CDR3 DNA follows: TGTGCCAGCAGCAGGGGACAGGGGAGGAACTATGGCTACACCTTC. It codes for CASSRGQGRNYGYTF.